The 13 T cell receptor beta chains presented below share a single source sample, sequenced in a study of monozygotic twins with inflammatory bowel disease. Reanalyzing the 5' RACE reads, TCRdb keeps one entry per CDR3 protein, without DNA. This table holds roughly 320,000 distinct CDR3 sequences. Sequences were obtained from blood. The receptor set was obtained from a human donor with ulcerative colitis or Crohn's disease, or a healthy co-twin of an affected twin (not recorded which).

The rearrangement uses TRBV12-3 or TRBV12-4 and TRBJ1-5. The CDR3 loop spans 15 amino acids. The CDR3 loop is CASRLGGNSNQPQHF.

The chain has TRBV20-1 and TRBJ2-7; TCRdb calls TRBD1, which cannot be checked without DNA. Germline-derived CDR1 and CDR2 are DFQATT and SNEGSKA (reference sequence). The CDR3 runs to 12 residues. Here the CDR3 reads CSATDRGNEQYF.

The J gene is TRBJ1-6, the V gene TRBV15. The length of the CDR3 is 13 residues. Looked up from germline, CDR1 is LNHNV and CDR2 is YYDKDF (reference sequence). CDR3 loop: CATSRALPSPLHF.

The V and J genes are TRBV7-2 and TRBJ2-3; TCRdb proposes TRBD1, but this gene call is untestable without DNA. Germline V CDR1 and CDR2: SGHTA, FQGNSA. The CDR3 extends over 12 amino acids. The CDR3: CASSTGRDTQYF.

The CDR3 loop is CASSSSVLTDTQYF. The chain couples TRBV7-3 to TRBJ2-3. The germline V gene has CDR1 SGHTA and CDR2 FQGTGA. The CDR3 extends over 14 amino acids.

CDR3 loop: CASSEGGSGYEQYF. This chain uses TRBV2 with TRBJ2-7; TCRdb's D call, TRBD2, is unchecked because there is no DNA. The CDR3 is made up of 14 amino acids. Germline V gene lookup returns CDR1 SNHLY and CDR2 FYNNEI. The whole variable domain, remainder taken from reference TRBV2 and TRBJ2-7, is EPEVTQTPSHQVTQMGQEVILRCVPISNHLYFYWYRQILGQKVEFLVSFYNNEISEKSEIFDDQFSVERPDGSNFTLKIRSTKLEDSAMYFCASSEGGSGYEQYFGPGTRLTVT.

The chain combines TRBV27 with TRBJ2-7; TCRdb gives TRBD1 as the D gene, but with no DNA this cannot be confirmed. CDR3 length: 13 amino acids. The germline V gene encodes CDR1 MNHEY and CDR2 SMNVEV (reference sequence). The CDR3 here is CASSARTGYEQYF.

The V call is TRBV20-1, the J call TRBJ2-7; TCRdb reports TRBD1, a call that lacks DNA to check it against. Germline loops: CDR1 DFQATT, CDR2 SNEGSKA (reference sequence). This CDR3 region has 12 residues. This CDR3 is CSAVRDGYEQYF.

The chain couples TRBV7-2 to TRBJ2-7; TCRdb proposes TRBD2, but this gene call is untestable without DNA. Germline V gene sequence: CDR1 SGHTA, CDR2 FQGNSA. This CDR3 region has 17 residues. The CDR3 sequence: CASSLFVGGDFSYEQYF.

V gene TRBV4-1 combines with J gene TRBJ2-3; no DNA is available, so the TRBD1 call from TCRdb remains unchecked. This CDR3 region has 21 residues. CDR1 MGHRA and CDR2 YSYEKL come from the germline V gene. CDR3 sequence reads: CASSHTAGRDISSAKVDTQYF.

The chain couples TRBV2 to TRBJ2-4; TCRdb's D call of TRBD2 is untestable without DNA. Germline V gene lookup returns CDR1 SNHLY and CDR2 FYNNEI. This CDR3 has 16 amino acids. The CDR3 here is CASSLGLAVAKNIQYF.

The chain combines TRBV7-2 with TRBJ2-5. This CDR3 has 15 amino acids. The germline CDR1 and CDR2 sequences are SGHTA and FQGNSA. The CDR3 sequence is CASIRDFSYQETQYF.

The chain uses TRBV5-1 and TRBJ2-1; the D gene TCRdb calls, TRBD1, cannot be checked with no DNA. The germline gives CDR1 SGHRS, CDR2 YFSETQ. The CDR3 runs 14 residues. CDR3 protein: CASSPGQDYNEQFF. Together with reference TRBV5-1 and TRBJ2-1, the CDR3 gives the full variable domain: KAGVTQTPRYLIKTRGQQVTLSCSPISGHRSVSWYQQTPGQGLQFLFEYFSETQRNKGNFPGRFSGRQFSNSRSEMNVSTLELGDSALYLCASSPGQDYNEQFFGPGTRLTVL.